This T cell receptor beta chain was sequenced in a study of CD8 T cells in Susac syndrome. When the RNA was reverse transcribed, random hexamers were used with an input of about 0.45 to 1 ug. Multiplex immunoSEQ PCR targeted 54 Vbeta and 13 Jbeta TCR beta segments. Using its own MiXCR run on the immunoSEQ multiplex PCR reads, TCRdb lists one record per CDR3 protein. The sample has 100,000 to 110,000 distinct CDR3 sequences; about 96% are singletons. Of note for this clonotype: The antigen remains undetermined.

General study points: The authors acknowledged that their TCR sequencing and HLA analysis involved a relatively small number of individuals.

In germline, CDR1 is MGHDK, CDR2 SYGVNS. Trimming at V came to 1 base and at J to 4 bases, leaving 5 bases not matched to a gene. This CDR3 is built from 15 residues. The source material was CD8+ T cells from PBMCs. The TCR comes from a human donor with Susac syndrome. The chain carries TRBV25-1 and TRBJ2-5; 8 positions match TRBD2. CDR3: CASSEWAGGPETQYF. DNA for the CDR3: TGTGCCAGCAGTGAATGGGCGGGAGGTCCAGAGACCCAGTACTTC.